This TCR beta chain is drawn from a study of beta chain features in type 1 diabetes. Points from the study as a whole: Although PCR might favor shorter templates, it would do so equally in patients and controls. Sequencing the cDNA could make cells with high TCR expression show up more than they should.

The V end lost 6 bases, the J end lost 2 bases, and 16 bases lay between the germline ends. The length of the CDR3 is 15 residues. Germline V gene sequence: CDR1 MNHEY, CDR2 SVGAGI. About this clone itself: As yet, its antigen is unknown.

Expressed TCRB transcripts got sequenced, as all isolated RNA was reverse transcribed. Data came from immunoSEQ multiplex PCR; TCRdb stores just in-frame clones and leaves some out. Found here are around 500,000 clones, roughly an eighth of them singletons; the top ten hold over 0.04%. Every participating donor gave one draw, a heparinised blood sample averaging approximately 120 mL. Sequencing was done on a sample of naive CD4+ T cells from blood. The clonotype was recovered from a woman aged 18-30 years in good health. The chain couples TRBV6-5 to TRBJ1-1; tentative D call: TRBD1 (6 bases). The CDR3 loop reads CASSRSTGQNTEAFF. The CDR3 coding sequence is TGTGCCAGCAGCCGATCGACAGGACAAAACACTGAAGCTTTCTTT.